These 17 T cell receptor beta chains originate from one sample sequenced in a study of post-analysis software for immune sequencing data. No antigens are known for them. Study-level results: Five TRBV segments occurring more often in patients than controls included TRBV5-6, TRBV5-1 and TRBV20-1.

Tagging with unique molecular identifiers was a feature of the TCR beta cDNA libraries. TCRdb independently ran MiXCR on the PCR reads; one entry per CDR3 protein. Of 450,000 to 700,000 distinct CDR3 sequences listed, 44% are singletons. Sequenced: blood. These receptors all come from a girl aged 5-17 years with multiple sclerosis.

This chain uses TRBV4-1 with TRBJ2-1; a weak D match, TRBD2 (5 bases). This CDR3 is 14 amino acids long. The germline V and J ends were trimmed by 0 bases and 8 bases, with 11 bases remaining between them. CDR1 MGHRA and CDR2 YSYEKL come from the germline V gene. DNA for the CDR3: TGCGCCAGCAGCCAAGATTGGCTAGCACATGAGCAGTTCTTC. Translated: CASSQDWLAHEQFF.

The rearrangement joins TRBV4-1 to TRBJ2-1; D is undetermined. Per the germline V gene, CDR1 is MGHRA and CDR2 is YSYEKL. Trimming stripped 6 bases from V and 8 bases from J, with 11 bases between. The CDR3 spans 12 residues. In nucleotides, the CDR3 is TGCGCCAGCAGTCGGACCTCCGATGAGCAGTTCTTC. Translation gives CASSRTSDEQFF.

The V and J genes are TRBV7-6 and TRBJ1-1, with D maybe TRBD1 (5 bases). Germline V lookup: CDR1 SGHVS, CDR2 FNYEAQ. The V end lost 1 base, the J end lost 5 bases, and 11 bases lay between the germline ends. This CDR3 contains 14 residues. The chain's CDR3 is CASSLEGVRTEAFF. CDR3 bases: TGTGCCAGCAGCTTAGAAGGGGTTAGGACTGAAGCTTTCTTT.

This clonotype was seen a handful of times. The rearrangement links TRBV5-5 to TRBJ2-1; D not certain. V was cut by 0 bases and J by 8 bases, with 9 bases left in between. The CDR3 has 13 residues. CDR1 is SGHKS, CDR2 YYEKEE, per germline (reference sequence). CDR3 in amino acids: CASSLGLGDEQFF. CDR3 coding DNA: TGTGCCAGCAGCTTGGGCCTGGGTGATGAGCAGTTCTTC.

In this sample, this clonotype turned up a few times. The rearrangement uses TRBV2 and TRBJ2-1; D is tentatively TRBD1 or TRBD2 (5 bases each). This CDR3 spans 15 amino acids. Germline V gene lookup returns CDR1 SNHLY and CDR2 FYNNEI. V was shortened by 3 bases and J by 6 bases, with 15 bases between the two germline ends. CDR3 amino acids: CASSDRQWESNEQFF. CDR3 bases: TGTGCCAGCAGTGATAGACAGTGGGAGAGCAATGAGCAGTTCTTC.

The J gene is TRBJ2-1, the V gene TRBV5-1; weak D call: TRBD2 (8 bases). The V end lost 8 bases, the J end lost 0 bases, and 18 bases lay between the germline ends. The CDR3 runs to 16 residues. Germline V gene sequence: CDR1 SGHRS, CDR2 YFSETQ. The CDR3 sequence is CASQRGREASYNEQFF. The CDR3 nucleotides read TGCGCCAGTCAGAGGGGGCGGGAGGCCTCCTACAATGAGCAGTTCTTC. Complete variable domain (other parts from reference TRBV5-1 and TRBJ2-1): KAGVTQTPRYLIKTRGQQVTLSCSPISGHRSVSWYQQTPGQGLQFLFEYFSETQRNKGNFPGRFSGRQFSNSRSEMNVSTLELGDSALYLCASQRGREASYNEQFFGPGTRLTVL.

This CDR3 reads CASSPLPDSRREQFF. Here the CDR3 DNA reads TGTGCCAGCAGCCCACTCCCGGACTCGCGACGGGAGCAGTTCTTC. V and J are TRBV2 and TRBJ2-1, with D possibly TRBD2 on 5 matching bases. Germline CDR1 SNHLY, CDR2 FYNNEI. The CDR3 sequence is 15 residues long. Trimming left V 6 bases short and J 10 bases short, with 22 bases between.

This rearrangement joins TRBV5-1 to TRBJ2-7, with 9 bases aligning to TRBD2. CDR1 SGHRS and CDR2 YFSETQ come from the germline V gene. V shed 0 bases and J 6 bases; nucleotides not matched to a gene: 4. CDR3 length equals 14 residues. The chain's CDR3 is CASSLAASGIEQYF. In DNA, the CDR3 is TGCGCCAGCAGCTTGGCGGCTAGCGGGATCGAGCAGTACTTC.

The rearrangement joins TRBV12-3 or TRBV12-4 to TRBJ2-1; 10 nucleotides agree with TRBD2. With V trimmed by 0 bases and J by 2 bases, 1 base remained unmatched. The CDR3 has 16 residues. CDR3 sequence (DNA): TGTGCCAGCAGTTTAGCTGGACTAGCGGCCTACAATGAGCAGTTCTTC. Protein sequence: CASSLAGLAAYNEQFF.

In this sample, this clonotype turned up once. V usage is TRBV18 and J usage is TRBJ2-7; TRBD2 aligns across 7 bases. V dropped 4 bases and J dropped 0; count of bases not matched to a gene: 6. This CDR3 comprises 15 residues. Germline CDR1 KGHSH, CDR2 LQKENI. CDR3 coding DNA: TGTGCCAGCTCACGAGCGCGGGGGAGCTCCTACGAGCAGTACTTC. Residues: CASSRARGSSYEQYF.

The gene calls are TRBV6-6 and TRBJ2-1; D gene unclear. This CDR3 is built from 16 residues. Between the trimmed V and J ends, which lost 4 bases and 0 bases, there was a span of 13 bases. From germline, CDR1 is MNHNY and CDR2 SVGAGI (reference sequence). CDR3 sequence (DNA): TGTGCCAGCAGTTCTTCCGGCGTTAGCTCCTACAATGAGCAGTTCTTC. It specifies CASSSSGVSSYNEQFF.

The V call is TRBV7-8, the J call TRBJ2-3; D possibly matches TRBD1 or TRBD2 (5 bases each). V dropped 6 bases and J dropped 4 bases, with 20 bases sitting between them. This CDR3 is built from 16 residues. Germline V CDR1 and CDR2: SGHVS, FQNEAQ. The chain's CDR3 is CASSRGWQLEADTQYF. The CDR3 nucleotides are TGTGCCAGCAGTCGGGGCTGGCAGCTTGAAGCAGATACGCAGTATTTT.

V usage is TRBV5-5 and J usage is TRBJ2-1, with D perhaps matching TRBD1 (6 bases). V lost 3 bases, J lost 12 bases, and 16 bases lay in between. Germline V CDR1 and CDR2: SGHKS, YYEKEE (reference sequence). This CDR3 has 13 amino acids. The CDR3 protein is CASSSSQGMVQFF. CDR3 DNA sequence: TGTGCCAGCAGCTCGTCCCAGGGGATGGTGCAGTTCTTC.

V and J are TRBV5-1 and TRBJ2-1, with TRBD1 identical over 12 bases. Germline V gene data show CDR1 as SGHRS and CDR2 as YFSETQ. The CDR3 is made up of 18 amino acids. V shed 2 bases and J 7 bases; nucleotides not matched to a gene: 13. CDR3 DNA: TGCGCCAGCAGCTTCCGGCCCCCGGGACAGGGGGCGTATAATGAGCAGTTCTTC. It encodes CASSFRPPGQGAYNEQFF.

The chain couples TRBV20-1 to TRBJ2-7, with D unresolved. Germline V gives CDR1 DFQATT, CDR2 SNEGSKA (reference sequence). Trimming shortened V by 5 bases and J by 0 bases, and 8 bases separated the two germline ends. CDR3 length: 12 residues. CDR3 sequence: CSAHDFSYEQYF. CDR3 DNA: TGCAGTGCTCACGACTTCTCCTACGAGCAGTACTTC.

V usage is TRBV6-5 and J usage is TRBJ1-1; 8 nucleotides agree with TRBD1. CDR1 is MNHEY and CDR2 is SVGAGI in the germline V gene. V gave up 4 bases and J gave up 4 bases; unmatched junction bases: 11. CDR3 size: 16 residues. The CDR3 coding sequence is TGTGCCAGCAGTTCCCCTCGACAGGGGATCGGCACTGAAGCTTTCTTT. Amino acids: CASSSPRQGIGTEAFF.

The rearrangement links TRBV5-1 to TRBJ2-1, with 14 bases matching TRBD2. With V trimmed by 2 bases and J by 13 bases, 23 bases remained unmatched. Per germline, CDR1 SGHRS and CDR2 YFSETQ. The length of the CDR3 is 20 residues. The CDR3 protein is CASSFGTGTSGSVSQETQFF. DNA of the CDR3: TGCGCCAGCAGCTTTGGGACGGGGACTAGCGGGAGTGTGAGCCAAGAGACCCAGTTCTTC.